These 26 T cell receptor beta chains came from one sample sequenced in a study of T cell responses to AZD1222 COVID-19 vaccine. Generated by immunoSEQ multiplex PCR, the TCRdb table keeps only in-frame clones and is missing some. This table holds around 72,000 clones, around 86% found once. This specimen consisted of peripheral blood, obtained on day 0 of AZD1222 vaccination. The source is an adult in good health.

Here the CDR3 reads CASSQETGTTYEQYF. DNA of the CDR3: TGCGCCAGCAGCCAAGAGACAGGGACGACCTACGAGCAGTACTTC. The V gene is TRBV4-1, the J gene TRBJ2-7; 7 nucleotides agree with TRBD1. This CDR3 region has 15 residues. Germline trimming cut 0 bases from V and 2 bases from J; bases unmatched to any gene: 4. From germline, CDR1 is MGHRA and CDR2 YSYEKL.

The chain recombines TRBV7-9 with TRBJ2-2; D not resolved. Looked up from germline, CDR1 is SEHNR and CDR2 is FQNEAQ (reference sequence). Trimming pared 6 bases from V and 5 bases from J, leaving 16 bases between. CDR3 length: 15 residues. DNA for the CDR3: TGTGCCAGCAGTTCCCCGGGCTCTACGACCGGGGAGCTGTTTTTT. It translates to CASSSPGSTTGELFF.

This chain uses TRBV4-1 with TRBJ2-7; TRBD1 matches 7 bases. CDR3 size: 14 residues. J was trimmed by 2 bases and V by 4 bases; bases with no gene match: 5. Germline V gene data show CDR1 as MGHRA and CDR2 as YSYEKL. The CDR3 DNA sequence: TGCGCCAGCAGCCCGGACGGACAGGCCTACGAGCAGTACTTC. This sequence encodes CASSPDGQAYEQYF.

V gene TRBV5-1 combines with J gene TRBJ2-2; 7 bases are shared with TRBD1. From germline, CDR1 is SGHRS and CDR2 YFSETQ. This CDR3 is built from 17 residues. Germline trimming cut 6 bases from V and 1 base from J; bases unmatched to any gene: 12. This CDR3 reads CASTNPLGQLNTGELFF. The CDR3 coding sequence is TGCGCCAGCACCAACCCCCTGGGACAGCTGAACACCGGGGAGCTGTTTTTT.

The table lists this clone with a few counts. The chain uses TRBV6-5 and TRBJ2-2, with 9 positions matching TRBD2. This CDR3 is built from 15 residues. CDR1 MNHEY and CDR2 SVGAGI come from the germline V gene. The V segment lost 7 bases and the J segment 4 bases; nucleotides outside the gene matches: 7. CDR3: CASIGGGAPTGELFF. The CDR3 DNA follows: TGTGCCAGCATAGGCGGGGGGGCACCCACCGGGGAGCTGTTTTTT.

V and J are TRBV6-5 and TRBJ2-2; 7 nucleotides match TRBD1. After removal of 4 bases from V and 1 base from J, the junction contained 6 bases not matched to a gene. Germline V gene sequence: CDR1 MNHEY, CDR2 SVGAGI. The CDR3 totals 16 residues. The CDR3 is CASSFSRDRNTGELFF. As DNA, the CDR3 is TGTGCCAGCAGTTTCAGCCGGGACAGGAACACCGGGGAGCTGTTTTTT.

J is TRBJ1-5 and V is TRBV11-3; weak D call: TRBD1 (6 bases). Trimming cost V 2 bases and J 7 bases, with 18 bases left between them. The CDR3 has 16 residues. Per the germline V gene, CDR1 is SGHNT and CDR2 is YENEEA. CDR3 protein: CASSLSHRETGQPQHF. Written as DNA, the CDR3 is TGTGCCAGCAGCTTATCCCACAGGGAGACAGGACAGCCCCAGCATTTT.

The chain is built from TRBV4-1 and TRBJ1-1; D unresolved. In germline, CDR1 is MGHRA, CDR2 YSYEKL. The V and J ends lost 4 bases and 3 bases respectively, with 9 bases between them. This CDR3 spans 13 amino acids. The CDR3 region has the DNA TGCGCCAGCAGCCCTCCAAGGGACACTGAAGCTTTCTTT. Its translation is CASSPPRDTEAFF.

The V and J genes are TRBV5-1 and TRBJ1-6, with unresolved D. V was shortened by 4 bases and J by 0 bases, with 5 bases between the two germline ends. Germline V lookup: CDR1 SGHRS, CDR2 YFSETQ. The CDR3 spans 14 residues. CDR3 protein: CASSQSSYNSPLHF. The CDR3 DNA reads as TGCGCCAGCAGCCAAAGCTCCTATAATTCACCCCTCCACTTT.

The chain carries TRBV5-1 and TRBJ2-2; 8 positions agree with TRBD1. CDR1 SGHRS and CDR2 YFSETQ come from the germline V gene. The CDR3 spans 16 residues. J was trimmed by 1 base and V by 6 bases; bases with no gene match: 8. The CDR3 DNA follows: TGCGCCAGCAAAATACAGGGGGTTCGGAACACCGGGGAGCTGTTTTTT. Translated, it gives CASKIQGVRNTGELFF.

The V gene is TRBV5-4, the J gene TRBJ2-4; the D gene is possibly TRBD1 (5 bases). V lost 10 bases and J lost 5, with 13 bases in between. Germline-derived CDR1 and CDR2 are SGHNT and YYREEE (reference sequence). The CDR3 is made up of 12 amino acids. CDR3 sequence (DNA): TGTGCCTCCCAGGGCTGGGAAAACATTCAGTACTTC. Its protein is CASQGWENIQYF.

V usage is TRBV5-1 and J usage is TRBJ2-3, with TRBD1 matching 12 bases. The CDR3 has 14 residues. J gave up 7 bases and V 4 bases, and 4 bases lay outside the gene matches. Germline-derived CDR1 and CDR2 are SGHRS and YFSETQ. CDR3 sequence (DNA): TGCGCCAGCAGCCCGGGACAGGGGGCTTATACGCAGTATTTT. The encoded protein is CASSPGQGAYTQYF.

This clone showed up just a few times. The chain combines TRBV30 with TRBJ2-7, with 7 bases that match TRBD1. The ends lost 4 bases at V and 5 bases at J; junction bases unmatched: 8. The germline gives CDR1 GTSNPN, CDR2 SVGIG (reference sequence). This CDR3 region has 13 residues. In DNA form, the CDR3 reads TGTGCCTGGATGAAACAGGGGATCGACGAGCAGTACTTC. Translating gives CAWMKQGIDEQYF.

The count of this clone is one. The chain recombines TRBV5-1 with TRBJ2-5; 12 nucleotides align to TRBD2. The CDR3 loop spans 16 amino acids. V trimming: 0 bases; J trimming: 5 bases; junction bases outside the gene matches: 5. Germline CDR1 and CDR2: SGHRS and YFSETQ. The CDR3 loop is CASSLAPSGGGETQYF. CDR3 nucleotides: TGCGCCAGCAGCTTGGCCCCTAGCGGGGGGGGCGAGACCCAGTACTTC.

The J gene is TRBJ2-1, the V gene TRBV11-2, with D possibly TRBD1 on 6 matching bases. The V end lost 1 base, the J end lost 7 bases, and 14 bases lay between the germline ends. The CDR3 covers 15 residues. In germline, CDR1 is SGHAT, CDR2 FQNNGV. The CDR3 protein is CASSLGDTGNNEQFF. As DNA, the CDR3 is TGTGCCAGCAGCTTAGGAGACACAGGGAATAATGAGCAGTTCTTC.

V is TRBV6-2 or TRBV6-3 and J is TRBJ2-1, with a tentative D call TRBD2 (5 bases). The CDR3 has 15 amino acids. With 2 bases removed from V and 4 bases from J, the gap between germline ends came to 12 bases. Germline CDR1 and CDR2: MNHEY and SVGEGT. CDR3 loop: CASSYLGERYNEQFF. The DNA of the CDR3 is TGTGCCAGCAGTTACCTCGGGGAAAGGTACAATGAGCAGTTCTTC.

CDR3 loop: CASSMNTDFTYEQYF. Here the CDR3 DNA reads TGTGCCAGCAGCATGAACACGGACTTCACCTACGAGCAGTACTTC. The rearrangement uses TRBV21-1 and TRBJ2-7; the table's D call, TRBD2, has no DNA check behind it. TRBV21-1 is listed as a pseudogene. There are 15 residues in the CDR3.

The chain employs TRBV21-1 and TRBJ1-1; the D segment call TRBD1 is taken from the table without a DNA check. TRBV21-1 is a pseudogene segment. CDR3 size: 15 residues. CDR3 nucleotides: TGTGCCAGCAGCCTACATGGGCAGTCGAACACTGAAGCTTTCTTT. It encodes CASSLHGQSNTEAFF.

The V and J genes are TRBV3-1 (or the pseudogene TRBV3-2) and TRBJ2-3; 8 bases agree with TRBD1. V lost 10 bases and J lost 0; bases outside the gene matches: 6. The CDR3 contains 14 residues. Germline values: CDR1 LGHDT, CDR2 YNNKEL (reference sequence). The DNA of the CDR3 is TGTGCCACGGGCAGGGGGCTTAGCACAGATACGCAGTATTTT. The encoded protein is CATGRGLSTDTQYF.

The table lists this clone with a count of one. The gene calls are TRBV4-1 and TRBJ1-4; D gene unclear. CDR3 length: 15 amino acids. Trimming removed 5 bases at V and 5 bases at J, with 15 bases between. Germline V gene lookup returns CDR1 MGHRA and CDR2 YSYEKL. In DNA form, the CDR3 reads TGCGCCAGCAGCTTCGGACGGCAAATAAATGAAAAACTGTTTTTT. This codes for CASSFGRQINEKLFF.

This clone occurred a few times. This chain links TRBV29-1 with TRBJ1-3, with D unclear. This CDR3 is 12 amino acids long. Looked up from germline, CDR1 is SQVTM and CDR2 is ANQGSEA. V was trimmed by 5 bases and J by 1 base, leaving 6 bases between them. CDR3 loop: CSVSGSGNTIYF. The CDR3 region has the DNA TGCAGCGTTTCGGGGTCTGGAAACACCATATATTTT.

V usage is TRBV7-9 and J usage is TRBJ1-1; D gene ambiguous. The germline V and J ends were trimmed by 6 bases and 4 bases, with 18 bases remaining between them. Looked up from germline, CDR1 is SEHNR and CDR2 is FQNEAQ (reference sequence). This CDR3 region has 15 residues. The CDR3 nucleotides read TGTGCCAGCAGGGTCCTCCGGGAGCGGGGCACTGAAGCTTTCTTT. Its translation: CASRVLRERGTEAFF.

The J gene is TRBJ1-2, the V gene TRBV24-1, with unresolved D. Germline-derived CDR1 and CDR2 are KGHDR and SFDVKD. This CDR3 is built from 14 residues. V was cut by 7 bases and J by 6 bases, with 17 bases left in between. The CDR3 loop is CATREIRVYDGYTF. The CDR3 region has the DNA TGTGCCACCAGAGAAATTAGGGTTTATGATGGCTACACCTTC.

The V and J genes are TRBV19 and TRBJ1-5, with D unclear. V lost 10 bases, J lost 4 bases, and 20 bases lay in between. The CDR3 runs 15 residues. CDR1 and CDR2 from the germline V gene are LNHDA and SQIVND (reference sequence). CDR3 protein: CATQRVLGLNQPQHF. In nucleotides, the CDR3 is TGTGCCACCCAAAGGGTTCTCGGGCTTAATCAGCCCCAGCATTTT.

The CDR3 coding sequence is TGTGCCAGCAGTTTATTCGGCGGGAATGAAAAACTGTTTTTT. Translating it yields CASSLFGGNEKLFF. The chain employs TRBV28 and TRBJ1-4, with D unresolved. Germline lookup yields CDR1 MDHEN and CDR2 SYDVKM. The CDR3 runs to 14 residues. Trimming left V 1 base short and J 5 bases short, with 8 bases between.

V is TRBV18 and J is TRBJ1-2, with 8 bases matching TRBD1. V was pared by 5 bases and J by 6 bases, with 11 bases of the junction left unmatched. This CDR3 is 15 amino acids long. CDR1 is KGHSH, CDR2 LQKENI, per germline. CDR3 amino acids: CASSFSDRAGDGYTF. In DNA form, the CDR3 reads TGTGCCAGCTCATTCTCGGACAGGGCCGGGGATGGCTACACCTTC.